The entry below describes one T cell receptor (beta chain). Its cognate antigen is unknown. Time point here: blood 4 weeks post-SBRT, at nephrectomy. Treatment of the sample: 15 Gy SBRT to primary tumor, nephrectomy 4 weeks later. Nephrectomy followed 15 Gy stereotactic body radiation by 4 weeks. After SBRT, blood was collected at 2 and 4 weeks, plus baseline. Some clones are missing from TCRdb's copy, which holds only in-frame ones; the method was immunoSEQ multiplex PCR. The sample lists around 170,000 clones; roughly nine tenths were seen once. This record belongs to a study of radiation and T cells in renal cell carcinoma. Study outcomes and limitations: In blood, top tumor clones expanded by 2 weeks, shrinking by 4. Pretreatment tumor biopsies were lacking, so baseline clonotypes are unknown.

This CDR3 region has 13 residues. Germline assignment: CDR1 SQVTM and CDR2 ANQGSEA. The V gene lost 3 bases and the J gene lost 2 bases, with 10 bases spanning the gap. This material consisted of blood, taken from a patient whose treatment included radiotherapy and nephrectomy. The chain employs TRBV29-1 and TRBJ1-1; D is unresolved. The origin of this receptor is a woman in her fifties or sixties with renal cell carcinoma. CDR3 nucleotide sequence: TGCAGCGTTGAGGATCCTTCAAACACTGAAGCTTTCTTT. Residues: CSVEDPSNTEAFF.